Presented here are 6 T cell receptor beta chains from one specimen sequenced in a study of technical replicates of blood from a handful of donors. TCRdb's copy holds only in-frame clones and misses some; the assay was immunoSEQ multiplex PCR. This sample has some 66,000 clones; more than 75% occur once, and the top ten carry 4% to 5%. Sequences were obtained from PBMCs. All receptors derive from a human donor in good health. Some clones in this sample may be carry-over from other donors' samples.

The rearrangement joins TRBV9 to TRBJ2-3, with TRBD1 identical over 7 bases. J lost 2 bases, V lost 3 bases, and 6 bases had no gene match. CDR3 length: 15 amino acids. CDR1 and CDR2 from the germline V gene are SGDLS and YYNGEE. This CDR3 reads CASSAWTGTTDTQYF. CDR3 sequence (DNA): TGTGCCAGCAGCGCTTGGACAGGAACCACAGATACGCAGTATTTT.

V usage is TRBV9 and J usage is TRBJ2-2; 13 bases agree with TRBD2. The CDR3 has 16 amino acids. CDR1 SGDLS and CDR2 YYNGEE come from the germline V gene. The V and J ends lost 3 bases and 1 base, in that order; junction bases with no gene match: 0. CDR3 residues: CASSGLAGGNTGELFF. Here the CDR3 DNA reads TGTGCCAGCAGCGGACTAGCGGGGGGGAACACCGGGGAGCTGTTTTTT.

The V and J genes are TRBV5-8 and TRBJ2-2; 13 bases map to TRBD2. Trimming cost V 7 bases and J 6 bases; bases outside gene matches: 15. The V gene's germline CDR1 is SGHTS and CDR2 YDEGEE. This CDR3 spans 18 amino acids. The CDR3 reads CASAPGLAGLTVPGELFF. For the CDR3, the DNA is TGTGCCAGCGCTCCGGGACTAGCGGGGCTAACGGTCCCCGGGGAGCTGTTTTTT.

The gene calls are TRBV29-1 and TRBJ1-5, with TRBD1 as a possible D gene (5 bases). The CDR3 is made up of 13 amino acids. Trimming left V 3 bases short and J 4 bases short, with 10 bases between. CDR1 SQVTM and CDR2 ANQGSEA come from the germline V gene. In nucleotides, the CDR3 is TGCAGCGTTGATATGGGGGGGAATCAGCCCCAGCATTTT. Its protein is CSVDMGGNQPQHF. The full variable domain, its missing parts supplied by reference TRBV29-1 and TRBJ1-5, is SAVISQKPSRDICQRGTSLTIQCQVDSQVTMMFWYRQQPGQSLTLIATANQGSEATYESGFVIDKFPISRPNLTFSTLTVSNMSPEDSSIYLCSVDMGGNQPQHFGDGTRLSIL.

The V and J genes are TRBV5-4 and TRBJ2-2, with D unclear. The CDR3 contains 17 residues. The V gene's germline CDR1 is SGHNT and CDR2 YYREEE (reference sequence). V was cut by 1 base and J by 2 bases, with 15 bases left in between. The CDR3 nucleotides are TGTGCCAGCAGCTTGATAGCCACTGCCCTAAACACCGGGGAGCTGTTTTTT. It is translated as CASSLIATALNTGELFF.

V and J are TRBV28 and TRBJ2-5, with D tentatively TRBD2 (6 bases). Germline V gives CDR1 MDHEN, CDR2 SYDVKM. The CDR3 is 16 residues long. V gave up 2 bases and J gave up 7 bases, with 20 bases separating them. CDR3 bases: TGTGCCAGCAGTTTAATCCCGCCGGGGATCGGGGGGACCCAGTACTTC. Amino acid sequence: CASSLIPPGIGGTQYF.